This TCR beta chain was identified during a study of post-analysis software for immune sequencing data. The wider study: Relapsing-remitting, secondary progressive and progressive-relapsing courses of multiple sclerosis were included.

Carried by the TCR beta cDNA libraries were unique molecular identifiers. Using its own MiXCR run on the PCR reads, TCRdb lists one record per CDR3 protein. In the table there are 380,000 or so distinct CDR3 sequences, around 37% of which are singletons. As regards this clonotype: Its antigen is unidentified. A much larger clone lies one base from this, so it may be a read error.

CDR1 is SQVTM and CDR2 is ANQGSEA in the germline V gene. This CDR3 is built from 12 residues. Study-wide results and caveats: Roughly 5 TRBV segments occurring more often in patients than controls included TRBV5-6, TRBV5-1 and TRBV20-1. There was significantly lower normalized Chao1 diversity in multiple sclerosis patients than in controls.

V and J are TRBV29-1 and TRBJ1-2; 7 bases agree with TRBD1. Sequences were obtained from blood. The sequence was obtained from a girl under 18 with multiple sclerosis. CDR3 loop: CSVWDSSYGHTF. The CDR3 DNA is TGCAGCGTTTGGGACAGTTCTTATGGCCACACCTTC.